Listed below are T cell receptor beta chains from one sample, sequenced in a study of PD-1 blockade in classical Hodgkin lymphoma. Data came from immunoSEQ multiplex PCR; TCRdb stores just in-frame clones and leaves some out. The sample shows about 90,000 clones, around 90% of them seen only once. Sequencing was performed on peripheral blood mononuclear cells (PBMCs), taken before the second cycle of nivolumab. The source of these receptors is a human donor with classical Hodgkin lymphoma. Both conserved end residues are part of each CDR3. The order of the fields is clone size, V gene, J gene, D gene, CDR3 DNA, CDR3 protein. The D gene is left open where the match is weak. The listing skips clone size in some rows; elsewhere it reads once, few, many or a size class.

>.|TRBV12-2|TRBJ1-5|.
TGTGCAAGTCTCCCGGGGACAGGGATACAGCAGCCCCAGCATTTT
CASLPGTGIQQPQHF
>.|TRBV27|TRBJ2-1|.
TGTGCCAGCAGTTTCCGAAATGAGCAGTTCTTC
CASSFRNEQFF
>.|TRBV28|TRBJ2-5|TRBD1
TGTGCCAGCAGTTTCGGACAGGGTTTTTACCAAGAGACCCAGTACTTC
CASSFGQGFYQETQYF
>.|TRBV27|TRBJ1-5|TRBD1
TGTGCCAGCAGCGGGACAGGGGCTCAGCCCCAGCATTTT
CASSGTGAQPQHF
>once|TRBV14|TRBJ1-6|.
TGTGCCAGCAGGAAAGGTAGTGCACCCCTCCACTTT
CASRKGSAPLHF
>.|TRBV6-5|TRBJ2-7|TRBD2
TGTGCCAGCCGGACTAGCGGGACCTACGAGCAGTACTTC
CASRTSGTYEQYF
>.|TRBV2|TRBJ2-3|TRBD1
TGTGCCAGCAGACCCGACAGGGTCGTCACAGATACGCAGTATTTT
CASRPDRVVTDTQYF
>.|TRBV18|TRBJ2-1|TRBD2
TGTGCCAGCTCAGCTACTGCAGCGGGAGACCCCGGCTTCTTC
CASSATAAGDPGFF
>.|TRBV28|TRBJ2-1|TRBD2
TGTGCCAGCCTGGCAGGACTAGGGTACAATGAGCAGTTCTTC
CASLAGLGYNEQFF
>.|TRBV11-2|TRBJ2-2|.
TGTGCCAGCAGCCGTATTTTCACCGGGGAGCTGTTTTTT
CASSRIFTGELFF
>.|TRBV27|TRBJ2-1|.
TGTGCCAGCAGTTTAATCCCCTCGTTAGGATACAATGAGCAGTTCTTC
CASSLIPSLGYNEQFF
>.|TRBV7-9|TRBJ1-2|TRBD1
TGTGCCAGCAGAACAGGGGAGGACTATGGCTACACCTTC
CASRTGEDYGYTF
>.|TRBV7-5|TRBJ2-4|.
TGTGCCAGAAGCTCCTACCGACCATCGGACGGCAAAAACATTCAGTACTTC
CARSSYRPSDGKNIQYF
>once|TRBV11-2|TRBJ2-7|.
TGTGCCAGCAGCTTAGTGGGAAAATCCTACGAGCAGTACTTC
CASSLVGKSYEQYF
>.|TRBV5-5|TRBJ1-2|TRBD1
TGTGCCAGCAGCTTGGCCGGGACAGACTATGGCTACACCTTC
CASSLAGTDYGYTF
>.|TRBV5-1|TRBJ1-2|.
TGCGCCAGCAGTTTGACCCCCGACAGTGCCTATGGCTACACCTTC
CASSLTPDSAYGYTF
>.|TRBV9|TRBJ2-2|TRBD1
TGTGCCAGCAGCTCCAGCGACAGGGCGTCCGGGGAGCTGTTTTTT
CASSSSDRASGELFF
>few|TRBV11-2|TRBJ1-2|TRBD1
TGTGCCAGCAGCCCCGGGGGGACAGGTCATGGCTACACCTTC
CASSPGGTGHGYTF
>once|TRBV30|TRBJ1-3|TRBD1
TGTGCCTGGAAGACAGGGGACCTCTCTGGAAACACCATATATTTT
CAWKTGDLSGNTIYF
>.|TRBV13|TRBJ2-5|.
TGTGCCAGCAGCTTAGGAGGCTTCGACGAGGAGACCCAGTACTTC
CASSLGGFDEETQYF
>.|TRBV18|TRBJ2-1|TRBD2
TGTGCCAGCTCACCGGGCCTTTTACTAGCGGGAGGGCCAAAGGAAATCTATGAGCAGTTCTTC
CASSPGLLLAGGPKEIYEQFF
>.|TRBV7-9|TRBJ2-2|.
TGTGCCAGTTCCGGGGAGCTGTTTTTT
CASSGELFF
>.|TRBV28|TRBJ2-3|.
TGTGCCAGCAGTTTAGATACGCAGTATTTT
CASSLDTQYF
>.|TRBV7-9|TRBJ1-2|TRBD1
TGTGCCAGCAGCTTTTCCGGGACAGGGGGTCGGGCGAACTATGGCTACACCTTC
CASSFSGTGGRANYGYTF
>.|TRBV13|TRBJ2-7|TRBD2
TGTGCCAGCAGCTTACGCGCCGGGACTAGCGGCGAGCAGTACTTC
CASSLRAGTSGEQYF
>.|TRBV4-2|TRBJ2-1|TRBD2
TGTGCCAGCAGCCAAGCTTGGGCGGGAGGGAACAATGAGCAGTTCTTC
CASSQAWAGGNNEQFF
>.|TRBV5-4|TRBJ2-6|.
TGTGCCAGCAGCTTGGCGCTAGCGTTCTCTGGGGCCAACGTCCTGACTTTC
CASSLALAFSGANVLTF
>.|TRBV19|TRBJ1-1|.
TGTGCCAGTAGTATTGTCAGGGACACTGAAGCTTTCTTT
CASSIVRDTEAFF
>.|TRBV29-1|TRBJ1-1|.
TGCAGCGTTGGATCCATGAACACTGAAGCTTTCTTT
CSVGSMNTEAFF
>few|TRBV6-5|TRBJ1-1|.
TGTGCCAGCAGTTACGGCGGCACTGAAGCTTTCTTT
CASSYGGTEAFF
>.|TRBV27|TRBJ2-4|TRBD1
TGTGCCAGCAGTGGGACAGTGGGGGAAGGCAAAAACATTCAGTACTTC
CASSGTVGEGKNIQYF
>.|TRBV6-1|TRBJ2-1|TRBD2
TGTGCCAGCAGTGGACAGCGGGAGGCCTCCGGGCAGTTCTTC
CASSGQREASGQFF
>.|TRBV9|TRBJ2-5|.
TGTGCCAGCAGCGCCAGGGTTCAAGAGACCCAGTACTTC
CASSARVQETQYF
>.|TRBV7-3|TRBJ2-7|.
TGTGCCAGCAGCCCCCCCGGGGCACGCGAGCAGTACTTC
CASSPPGAREQYF
>.|TRBV6-5|TRBJ2-7|TRBD2
TGTGCCAGCGTTGGAGCGGGACTAGGAGGCTACGAGCAGTACTTC
CASVGAGLGGYEQYF
>.|TRBV27|TRBJ2-7|.
TGTGCCATTCCCGAGGGAGGGGGCCCCCCGTACGAGCAGTACTTC
CAIPEGGGPPYEQYF
>.|TRBV28|TRBJ1-1|.
TGTGCCAGCAGTCCCCCCATGACGCTCACTGAAGCTTTCTTT
CASSPPMTLTEAFF
>once|TRBV7-3|TRBJ2-5|.
TGTGCCAGCAGCTTAGTTAGGGGGGAGACCCAGTACTTC
CASSLVRGETQYF
>.|TRBV6-4|TRBJ2-7|TRBD1
TGTGCCAGCAGTCCAGGGACAGGGGCCCGGGACGAGCAGTACTTC
CASSPGTGARDEQYF
>.|TRBV7-3|TRBJ2-2|.
TGTGCCAGCAGCTTCGGCGGGAATTTTGGCGGGGAGCTGTTTTTT
CASSFGGNFGGELFF
>.|TRBV28|TRBJ2-5|.
TGTGCCAGCAGTTTCGACTACCTAAAAGAGACCCAGTACTTC
CASSFDYLKETQYF
>.|TRBV7-3|TRBJ2-3|.
TGTGCCAGCAGCTTAACCGGGGCACAGCTAGATACGCAGTATTTT
CASSLTGAQLDTQYF
>.|TRBV28|TRBJ1-3|TRBD1
TGTGCCAGCAGACAGGGGTCCTCTGGAAACACCATATATTTT
CASRQGSSGNTIYF
>.|TRBV6-6|TRBJ2-1|TRBD2
TGTGCCAGCTTTACACCGGGGACTAGCGGCAATGAGCAGTTCTTC
CASFTPGTSGNEQFF
>.|TRBV18|TRBJ2-1|TRBD2
TGTGCCAGCTCCCTATCTGGGACTAGTGGTGAGCAGTTCTTC
CASSLSGTSGEQFF
>.|TRBV2|TRBJ2-7|TRBD1
TGTGCCAGCAGCAGGGGGTCCTACGAGCAGTACTTC
CASSRGSYEQYF
>.|TRBV28|TRBJ2-5|.
TGTGCCAGCAGACGGGGATCGGGGTACCAAGAGACCCAGTACTTC
CASRRGSGYQETQYF
>once|TRBV20-1|TRBJ2-1|.
TGCAGTGCTAGTTGGAATGCGCAGTTCTTC
CSASWNAQFF
>.|TRBV28|TRBJ2-7|TRBD2
TGTGCCAGCAGTTTAGCGACTAGCGGGAGCTCCTACGAGCAGTACTTC
CASSLATSGSSYEQYF
>once|TRBV19|TRBJ2-7|.
TGTGCCAGTATGGGCTCCCCGCGGGGGCCGTACGAGCAGTACTTC
CASMGSPRGPYEQYF
>.|TRBV5-1|TRBJ2-5|.
TGCGCCAGCAGCCTCCGATTACAAGAGACCCAGTACTTC
CASSLRLQETQYF
>.|TRBV5-1|TRBJ1-1|TRBD1
TGCGCCAGCAGCTTGGCCGGGACAGGGGCAGTCGAAGCTTTCTTT
CASSLAGTGAVEAFF
>.|TRBV2|TRBJ2-1|TRBD2
TGTGCCAGCAGTTTTTCTAGCGGGCCCCCCTACAATGAGCAGTTCTTC
CASSFSSGPPYNEQFF
>.|TRBV29-1|TRBJ2-1|.
TGCAGCGCAACAGAAGCCCGTACCTACAATGAGCAGTTCTTC
CSATEARTYNEQFF
>once|TRBV28|TRBJ2-7|.
TGTGCCAGCAGTGCCTGGACTGAAATTAAAGAGCAGTACTTC
CASSAWTEIKEQYF
>.|TRBV4-2|TRBJ2-3|TRBD2
TGTGCCAGCAGCCAACTAGGAGCGGGAGCTGAGGGTTTGGATACGCAGTATTTT
CASSQLGAGAEGLDTQYF
>.|TRBV11-2|TRBJ2-7|.
TGTGCCAGCAGCCTTAGGGGACATAACTCCTACGAGCAGTACTTC
CASSLRGHNSYEQYF
>.|TRBV28|TRBJ2-2|TRBD1
TGTGCCAGCAGTTTAGGGCCGGGACAGGGATCCGGGGAGCTGTTTTTT
CASSLGPGQGSGELFF